This passage covers 2 T cell receptor beta chains from one sample sequenced in a study of T cell responses to AZD1222 COVID-19 vaccine. Measured with immunoSEQ multiplex PCR; TCRdb has only the in-frame clones, and not every one. The sample records 150,000 to 200,000 clones, about 90% being singletons. The source was peripheral blood, collected 28 days after the second AZD1222 dose. The receptors were sampled from an adult who received the AZD1222 COVID-19 vaccine.

The gene calls are TRBV19 and TRBJ1-5, with D uncertain. This CDR3 is 16 amino acids long. V lost 4 bases, J lost 2 bases, and 15 bases lay in between. Germline V lookup: CDR1 LNHDA, CDR2 SQIVND (reference sequence). The CDR3 is CASSTVLGSGNQPQHF. The CDR3 DNA sequence: TGTGCCAGTAGTACCGTATTGGGGTCTGGCAATCAGCCCCAGCATTTT.

The table lists this clone with a count of one. The chain combines TRBV4-2 with TRBJ1-6, with D unresolved. Trimming cost V 4 bases and J 7 bases, with 17 bases left between them. The CDR3 contains 16 residues. Germline V gene lookup returns CDR1 LGHNA and CDR2 YNFKEQ. The CDR3 is CASSLGGYSRNSPLHF. Here the CDR3 DNA reads TGTGCCAGCAGCCTCGGAGGGTACAGTAGGAATTCACCCCTCCACTTT.